The clone carrying this TCR beta chain has more than one count but fewer than ten. The template for TCR beta VDJ and CDR3 sequence profiling was genomic DNA. TCRdb used MiXCR to reprocess the reads, holding one entry per CDR3 protein. The sample includes 150,000 to 200,000 distinct CDR3 sequences, approximately 51% seen only once; the top ten take 2.5% to 4%. Sequenced patients had shown CD8+CD57+ cell expansion by flow cytometry. The sample is drawn from a study of CD8+CD57+ T cells in acquired aplastic anemia. The CDR3 has 16 amino acids. CDR1 is SGHNT and CDR2 is YYREEE in the germline V gene (reference sequence). Trimming removed 0 bases at V and 1 base at J, with 13 bases between.

This chain links TRBV5-4 with TRBJ1-1, with D perhaps TRBD1 (6 bases). This TCR was recovered from a human donor with aplastic anemia. The sequenced material came from sorted CD4+, CD8+, or CD8+CD57+ T cells (not recorded which) from PBMCs. The DNA for the CDR3 is TGTGCCAGCAGCTTGGAAGGGGGGCGGGGGAACACTGAAGCTTTCTTT. Protein: CASSLEGGRGNTEAFF.